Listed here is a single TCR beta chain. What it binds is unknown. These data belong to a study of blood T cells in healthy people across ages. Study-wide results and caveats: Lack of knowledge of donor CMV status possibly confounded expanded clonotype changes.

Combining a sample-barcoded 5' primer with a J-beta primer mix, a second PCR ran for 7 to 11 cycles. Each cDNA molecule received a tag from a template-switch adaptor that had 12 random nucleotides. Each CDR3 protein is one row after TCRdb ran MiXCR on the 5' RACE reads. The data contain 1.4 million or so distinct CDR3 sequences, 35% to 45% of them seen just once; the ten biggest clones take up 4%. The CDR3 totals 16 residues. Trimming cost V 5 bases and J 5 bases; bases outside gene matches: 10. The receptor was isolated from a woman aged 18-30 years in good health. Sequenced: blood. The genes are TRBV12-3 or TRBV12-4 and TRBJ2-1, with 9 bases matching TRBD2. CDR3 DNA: TGTGCCAGCAGTCCTAGTCTAGCGGGGTCCCACAATGAGCAGTTCTTC. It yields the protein CASSPSLAGSHNEQFF.